This passage covers 26 T cell receptor beta chains from one sample sequenced in a study of early T cells in non-severe SARS-CoV-2 infection. MiXCR was run by TCRdb on the 5' RACE reads, yielding one entry per CDR3 protein. The sample has 85,000 to 100,000 distinct CDR3 sequences; roughly 11% are singletons. Source material: whole blood. Receptors originate from an adult who was a healthcare worker with PCR-confirmed SARS-CoV-2 infection or an uninfected control (not recorded which).

There are a few counts of this clonotype. DNA for the CDR3: TGCAGTGCTAGATCGACAGGGAACACAGATACGCAGTATTTT. Translated, it gives CSARSTGNTDTQYF. The chain has TRBV20-1 and TRBJ2-3; 7 positions agree with TRBD1. CDR1 and CDR2 from the germline V gene are DFQATT and SNEGSKA (reference sequence). There are 14 residues in the CDR3. V shed 2 bases and J 2 bases; nucleotides not matched to a gene: 4.

Of note for this clonotype: Germline and junction disagree at one end, which may indicate a read error. V is TRBV5-1 and J is TRBJ2-1; possible D gene TRBD2, 5 bases. The V gene's germline CDR1 is SGHRS and CDR2 YFSETQ. The CDR3 is made up of 16 amino acids. CDR3 amino acids: CANSPRAAGTYNEQFF. The CDR3 DNA is TGCGCCAACAGCCCACGAGCCGCGGGCACCTACAATGAGCAGTTCTTC.

This clonotype has just a few counts. The rearrangement uses TRBV11-1 and TRBJ2-1, with TRBD1 as a possible D gene (6 bases). Per the germline V gene, CDR1 is SGHAT and CDR2 is FQDESV (reference sequence). CDR3 length: 15 residues. V was pared by 2 bases and J by 5 bases, with 13 bases between. As DNA, the CDR3 is TGTGCCAGCAGCTTACTCCAGGGGCTAGACAATGAGCAGTTCTTC. It codes for CASSLLQGLDNEQFF.

Only a few counts were recorded for this clonotype. This sequence joins TRBV28 and TRBJ2-7; no clear D gene. CDR1 and CDR2 (germline): MDHEN, SYDVKM. The CDR3 length is 12 residues. The V end lost 5 bases, the J end lost 0 bases, and 5 bases lay between the germline ends. In DNA form, the CDR3 reads TGTGCCAGCAGTACCCTCTCCTACGAGCAGTACTTC. It is translated as CASSTLSYEQYF.

The chain combines TRBV3-1 with TRBJ2-3; a possible D gene is TRBD2 (6 bases). V lost 4 bases to trimming and J lost 1 base, with 15 bases between them. In germline, CDR1 is LGHDT, CDR2 YNNKEL (reference sequence). The CDR3 sequence is 16 residues long. CDR3 bases: TGTGCCAGCAGCCGCCGCGGGGCAGGACGCACAGATACGCAGTATTTT. Protein product: CASSRRGAGRTDTQYF.

V usage is TRBV29-1 and J usage is TRBJ2-1; no definite D call. With 6 bases removed from V and 0 bases from J, the gap between germline ends came to 12 bases. CDR3 size: 14 residues. Per germline, CDR1 SQVTM and CDR2 ANQGSEA. CDR3 protein: CSVSPLSSYNEQFF. The CDR3 DNA reads TGCAGCGTCAGCCCTCTGAGCTCCTACAATGAGCAGTTCTTC.

This rearrangement joins TRBV5-1 to TRBJ1-3; TRBD1 might be the D (6 bases). The CDR3 has 15 residues. Per the germline V gene, CDR1 is SGHRS and CDR2 is YFSETQ. V shed 1 base and J shed 2 bases, with 10 bases lying between them. The DNA for the CDR3 is TGCGCCAGCAGCTTGAATTCAGGGGCTGGAAACACCATATATTTT. It specifies CASSLNSGAGNTIYF.

This clonotype was recorded a few times. The genes are TRBV6-6 and TRBJ1-5; 7 bases line up with TRBD1. V was pared by 2 bases and J by 4 bases, with 8 bases of the junction left unmatched. The CDR3 has 16 amino acids. Germline CDR1 MNHNY, CDR2 SVGAGI (reference sequence). CDR3 sequence reads: CASSYPRTGGNQPQHF. For the CDR3, the DNA is TGTGCCAGCAGTTACCCGAGGACAGGAGGTAATCAGCCCCAGCATTTT.

The gene calls are TRBV5-1 and TRBJ2-1; 9 nucleotides match TRBD2. The CDR3 is 14 residues long. The germline V gene has CDR1 SGHRS and CDR2 YFSETQ. The V and J ends lost 4 bases and 8 bases, in that order; junction bases with no gene match: 7. CDR3: CASSPSGAGDEQFF. The CDR3 DNA sequence: TGCGCCAGCAGCCCTAGCGGGGCCGGGGATGAGCAGTTCTTC.

This clonotype was observed many times. This chain uses TRBV29-1 with TRBJ1-5; maybe TRBD1 (5 bases). The CDR3 is 13 residues long. Germline CDR1 and CDR2: SQVTM and ANQGSEA. Trimming shortened V by 4 bases and J by 2 bases, and 9 bases separated the two germline ends. The CDR3 DNA follows: TGCAGCGTTGGGGGGGATGGCAATCAGCCCCAGCATTTT. Amino acid sequence: CSVGGDGNQPQHF.

This chain links TRBV12-3 or TRBV12-4 with TRBJ1-2; possible D gene TRBD1, 5 bases. This CDR3 comprises 15 residues. Trimming pared 6 bases from V and 2 bases from J, leaving 16 bases between. In nucleotides, the CDR3 is TGTGCCAGCAGGGGAGGCGGGGGATTGAACTATGGCTACACCTTC. The encoded protein is CASRGGGGLNYGYTF.

In this sample, this clonotype turned up many times. The chain carries TRBV15 and TRBJ2-7, with no clear D. Between the trimmed V and J ends, which lost 3 bases and 3 bases, there was a span of 15 bases. This CDR3 region has 15 residues. Looked up from germline, CDR1 is LNHNV and CDR2 is YYDKDF (reference sequence). The CDR3 spells CATSRSGRPDYEQYF. The CDR3 DNA reads TGTGCCACCAGCAGGTCCGGCCGGCCAGACTACGAGCAGTACTTC.

This clonotype was seen many times. The chain has TRBV20-1 and TRBJ1-5; 7 bases align to TRBD1. Trimming removed 5 bases from V and 0 bases from J; junction bases left unmatched: 4. The germline V gene has CDR1 DFQATT and CDR2 SNEGSKA (reference sequence). The CDR3 is 14 residues long. CDR3 residues: CSALQGGSNQPQHF. The CDR3 DNA sequence: TGCAGTGCTCTTCAGGGGGGTAGCAATCAGCCCCAGCATTTT.

This clonotype was observed many times. The V gene is TRBV28, the J gene TRBJ2-2; D is perhaps TRBD2 (6 bases). The CDR3 totals 15 residues. The germline V gene has CDR1 MDHEN and CDR2 SYDVKM. The V gene lost 5 bases and the J gene lost 4 bases, with 14 bases spanning the gap. CDR3 coding DNA: TGTGCCAGCAGTCTAGCGACTCCCAGCACCGGGGAGCTGTTTTTT. Amino acids: CASSLATPSTGELFF. Full variable domain (remainder filled in from reference TRBV28 and TRBJ2-2): DVKVTQSSRYLVKRTGEKVFLECVQDMDHENMFWYRQDPGLGLRLIYFSYDVKMKEKGDIPEGYSVSREKKERFSLILESASTNQTSMYLCASSLATPSTGELFFGEGSRLTVL.

There are a few counts of this clonotype. CDR3 nucleotides: TGTGCCAGCAGCTTCCCCGGACATCCCTTCGAAAAACTGTTTTTT. This codes for CASSFPGHPFEKLFF. The V gene is TRBV7-9, the J gene TRBJ1-4; D possibly corresponds to TRBD1 (5 bases). Germline lookup yields CDR1 SEHNR and CDR2 FQNEAQ (reference sequence). This CDR3 region has 15 residues. Trimming removed 3 bases from V and 8 bases from J, with 16 bases in between.

This clonotype was seen at least ten times. V and J are TRBV29-1 and TRBJ2-2; D gene unclear. The CDR3 spans 13 residues. Germline V gene sequence: CDR1 SQVTM, CDR2 ANQGSEA. V lost 4 bases and J lost 0, with 6 bases in between. The CDR3 nucleotides read TGCAGCGTTGGTGTGGCGAACACCGGGGAGCTGTTTTTT. Translating gives CSVGVANTGELFF.

This clonotype turned up a few times. The CDR3 region has the DNA TGTGCCAGCAGTTTCACTCAGACAGGGAACGGGGCGGACATTCAGTACTTC. This codes for CASSFTQTGNGADIQYF. The chain is built from TRBV12-3 or TRBV12-4 and TRBJ2-4; 7 nucleotides match TRBD1. With V trimmed by 3 bases and J by 8 bases, 16 bases remained unmatched. The length of the CDR3 is 17 residues.

This sequence joins TRBV15 and TRBJ2-7, with D tentatively TRBD1 (6 bases). The CDR3 has 16 residues. V was trimmed by 0 bases and J by 0 bases, leaving 12 bases between them. The germline V gene encodes CDR1 LNHNV and CDR2 YYDKDF (reference sequence). CDR3 amino acids: CATSRDPTGYSYEQYF. The DNA of the CDR3 is TGTGCCACCAGCAGAGATCCGACAGGATACTCCTACGAGCAGTACTTC.

This clonotype was counted between two and nine times. The rearrangement links TRBV20-1 to TRBJ2-7; the match to TRBD2 covers 8 bases. With V trimmed by 3 bases and J by 7 bases, 14 bases remained unmatched. The CDR3 loop spans 15 amino acids. Germline CDR1 is DFQATT and CDR2 is SNEGSKA (reference sequence). The CDR3 DNA sequence: TGCAGTGCTAGTGTGTCACCGGGACTAGTGAAAGAGCAGTACTTC. This encodes CSASVSPGLVKEQYF.

The chain employs TRBV12-5 and TRBJ2-1, with no clear D. Germline loops: CDR1 LGHNT, CDR2 FRNRAP. This CDR3 is 11 amino acids long. V lost 5 bases to trimming and J lost 4 bases, with 3 bases between them. This CDR3 reads CASGLYNEQFF. The CDR3 region has the DNA TGTGCTAGTGGTCTTTACAATGAGCAGTTCTTC.

A word on this clonotype: An end of the junction does not agree with germline; a read error may underlie this. V gene TRBV9 combines with J gene TRBJ2-3; no definite D call. This CDR3 contains 16 residues. The germline V gene encodes CDR1 SGDLS and CDR2 YYNGEE. The CDR3 loop reads CPSSVDGTPHTDTQYF. DNA for the CDR3: TGTCCCAGCAGCGTAGACGGCACCCCCCACACAGATACGCAGTATTTT.

This clonotype showed up many times. J is TRBJ1-2 and V is TRBV9; D uncertain. Germline CDR1 and CDR2: SGDLS and YYNGEE. This CDR3 spans 15 amino acids. Trimming cost V 3 bases and J 0 bases, with 12 bases left between them. The CDR3 nucleotides are TGTGCCAGCAGCGCCGAGGACGGACCTAACTATGGCTACACCTTC. This codes for CASSAEDGPNYGYTF. Combining the CDR3 with reference TRBV9 and TRBJ1-2 gives the whole variable domain DSGVTQTPKHLITATGQRVTLRCSPRSGDLSVYWYQQSLDQGLQFLIQYYNGEERAKGNILERFSAQQFPDLHSELNLSSLELGDSALYFCASSAEDGPNYGYTFGSGTRLTVV.

This clonotype was counted ten times or more. The chain is built from TRBV19 and TRBJ1-3, with D tentatively TRBD1 (5 bases). The CDR3 contains 18 residues. V was clipped by 7 bases and J by 0 bases, with 22 bases between them. The V gene's germline CDR1 is LNHDA and CDR2 SQIVND (reference sequence). CDR3: CASTGSNRQKISGNTIYF. The CDR3 region has the DNA TGTGCCAGTACTGGCTCTAACAGGCAGAAGATCTCTGGAAACACCATATATTTT.

The chain carries TRBV3-1 and TRBJ1-6; D remains ambiguous. The V and J ends lost 1 base and 5 bases respectively, with 9 bases between them. The V gene's germline CDR1 is LGHDT and CDR2 YNNKEL (reference sequence). The CDR3 totals 15 residues. The chain's CDR3 is CASSQGTRDNSPLHF. In nucleotides, the CDR3 is TGTGCCAGCAGCCAAGGGACGCGGGATAATTCACCCCTCCACTTT.

This clonotype was counted many times. V gene TRBV7-9 combines with J gene TRBJ1-5; D remains ambiguous. In germline, CDR1 is SEHNR, CDR2 FQNEAQ (reference sequence). The CDR3 runs to 15 residues. Trimming cost V 5 bases and J 0 bases, with 11 bases left between them. The CDR3: CASSHDTYSNQPQHF. In nucleotides, the CDR3 is TGTGCCAGCAGCCACGACACTTATAGCAATCAGCCCCAGCATTTT.

This clonotype was counted between two and nine times. The rearrangement joins TRBV10-3 to TRBJ2-3; possible D gene TRBD1, 5 bases. This CDR3 comprises 16 residues. The germline V and J ends were trimmed by 2 bases and 6 bases, with 18 bases remaining between them. Germline-derived CDR1 and CDR2 are ENHRY and SYGVKD. This CDR3 is CAISEERTTLRDTQYF. The CDR3 nucleotides are TGTGCCATCAGTGAGGAAAGGACAACTTTGAGGGATACGCAGTATTTT.